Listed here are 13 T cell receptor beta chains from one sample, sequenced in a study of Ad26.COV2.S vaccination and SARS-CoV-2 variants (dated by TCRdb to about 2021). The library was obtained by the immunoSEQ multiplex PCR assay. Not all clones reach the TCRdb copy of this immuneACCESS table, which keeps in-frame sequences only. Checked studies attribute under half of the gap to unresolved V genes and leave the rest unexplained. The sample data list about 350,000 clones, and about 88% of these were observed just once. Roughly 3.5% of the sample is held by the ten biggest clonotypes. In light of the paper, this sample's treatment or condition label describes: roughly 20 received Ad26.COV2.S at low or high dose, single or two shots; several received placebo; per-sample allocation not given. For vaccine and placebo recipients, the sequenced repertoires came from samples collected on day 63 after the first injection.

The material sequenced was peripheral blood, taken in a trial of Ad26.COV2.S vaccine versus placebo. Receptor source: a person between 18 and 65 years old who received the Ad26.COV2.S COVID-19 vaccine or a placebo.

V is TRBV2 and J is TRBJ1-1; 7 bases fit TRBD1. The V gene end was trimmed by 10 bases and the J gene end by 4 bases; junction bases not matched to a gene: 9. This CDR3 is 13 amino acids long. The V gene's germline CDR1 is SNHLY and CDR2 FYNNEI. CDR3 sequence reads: CAIDRAVSTEAFF. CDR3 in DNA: TGTGCCATCGACAGGGCTGTAAGCACTGAAGCTTTCTTT.

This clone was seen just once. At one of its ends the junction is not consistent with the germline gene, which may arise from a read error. CDR3 region: CASSLGPGNAGELFF. CDR3 in DNA: TGTGCCAGCAGCTTGGGACCAGGGAACGCCGGGGAGCTGTTTTTT. V is TRBV5-4 and J is TRBJ2-2; TRBD1 is a possible D gene (5 bases). Germline V CDR1 and CDR2: SGHNT, YYREEE (reference sequence). This CDR3 spans 15 amino acids. The complete variable domain, with remaining parts taken from reference TRBV5-4 and TRBJ2-2, reads ETGVTQSPTHLIKTRGQQVTLRCSSQSGHNTVSWYQQALGQGPQFIFQYYREEENGRGNFPPRFSGLQFPNYSSELNVNALELDDSALYLCASSLGPGNAGELFFGEGSRLTVL.

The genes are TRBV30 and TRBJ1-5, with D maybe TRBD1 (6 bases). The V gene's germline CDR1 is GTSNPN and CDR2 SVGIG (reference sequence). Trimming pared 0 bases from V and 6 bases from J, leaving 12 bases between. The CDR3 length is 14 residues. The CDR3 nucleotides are TGTGCCTGGAGTGTTCAGGGGATCGGTCAGCCCCAGCATTTT. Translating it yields CAWSVQGIGQPQHF.

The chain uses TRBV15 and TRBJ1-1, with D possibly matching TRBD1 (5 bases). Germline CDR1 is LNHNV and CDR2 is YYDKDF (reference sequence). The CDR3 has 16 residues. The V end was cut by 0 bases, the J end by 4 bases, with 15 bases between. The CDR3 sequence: CATSRDRDPITTEAFF. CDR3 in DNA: TGTGCCACCAGCAGAGACCGGGACCCTATAACCACTGAAGCTTTCTTT.

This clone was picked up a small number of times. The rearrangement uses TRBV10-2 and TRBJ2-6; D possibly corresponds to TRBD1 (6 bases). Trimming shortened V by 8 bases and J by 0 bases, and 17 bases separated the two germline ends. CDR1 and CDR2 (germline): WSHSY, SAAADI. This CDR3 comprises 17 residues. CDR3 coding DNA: TGCGCCAGCGGGGGCAAAAACTCGATCTCTGGGGCCAACGTCCTGACTTTC. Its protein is CASGGKNSISGANVLTF.

As DNA, the CDR3 is TGTGCCAGCAGCCTAGCACGATGGAACACTGAAGCTTTCTTT. Translated: CASSLARWNTEAFF. This sequence joins TRBV3-1 (or the pseudogene TRBV3-2) and TRBJ1-1; D ambiguous. The V end was cut by 4 bases, the J end by 1 base, with 10 bases between. This CDR3 spans 14 amino acids. Germline V gene sequence: CDR1 LGHDT, CDR2 YNNKEL (reference sequence).

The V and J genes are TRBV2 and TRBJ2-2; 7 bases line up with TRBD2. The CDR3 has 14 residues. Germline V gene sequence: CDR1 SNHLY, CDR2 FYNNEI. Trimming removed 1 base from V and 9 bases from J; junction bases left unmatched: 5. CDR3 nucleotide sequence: TGTGCCAGCAGTGAAGGGACTAGTTTCAGGGAGCTGTTTTTT. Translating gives CASSEGTSFRELFF.

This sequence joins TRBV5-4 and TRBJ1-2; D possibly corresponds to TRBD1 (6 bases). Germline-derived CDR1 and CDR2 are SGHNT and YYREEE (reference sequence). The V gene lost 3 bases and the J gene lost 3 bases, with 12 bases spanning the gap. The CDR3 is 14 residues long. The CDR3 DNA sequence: TGTGCCAGCAGCTCACCGGACAGATACTATGGCTACACCTTC. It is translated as CASSSPDRYYGYTF.

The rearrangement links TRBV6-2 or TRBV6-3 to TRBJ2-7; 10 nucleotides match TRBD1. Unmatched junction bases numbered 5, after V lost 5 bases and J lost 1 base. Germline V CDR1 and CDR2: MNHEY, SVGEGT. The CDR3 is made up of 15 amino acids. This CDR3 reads CASSRPGQGSYEQYF. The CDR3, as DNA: TGTGCCAGCAGTCGGCCGGGACAGGGGTCCTACGAGCAGTACTTC.

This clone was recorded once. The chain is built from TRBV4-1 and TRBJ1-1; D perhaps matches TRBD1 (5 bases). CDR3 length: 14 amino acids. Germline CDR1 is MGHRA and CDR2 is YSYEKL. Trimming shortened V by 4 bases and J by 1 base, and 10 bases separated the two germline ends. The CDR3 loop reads CASSPGRGNTEAFF. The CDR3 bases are TGCGCCAGCAGCCCAGGTAGGGGGAACACTGAAGCTTTCTTT.

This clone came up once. DNA of the CDR3: TGCGCCAGCAGTGAGTCGATAGCGGGAGAAACCGGGGAGCTGTTTTTT. It encodes CASSESIAGETGELFF. V and J are TRBV10-1 and TRBJ2-2; 9 bases are a match to TRBD2. CDR3 length: 16 amino acids. CDR1 is WNHNN, CDR2 SYGVQD, per germline (reference sequence). With 0 bases clipped from V and 5 bases from J, the junction kept 4 bases outside the gene matches.

As DNA, the CDR3 is TGTGCCAGTAGCAGGGGTTACAATGAGCAGTTCTTC. It translates to CASSRGYNEQFF. The chain combines TRBV19 with TRBJ2-1; the D gene is possibly TRBD1 (6 bases). This CDR3 has 12 residues. Germline CDR1 is LNHDA and CDR2 is SQIVND (reference sequence). Between the trimmed V and J ends, which lost 6 bases and 4 bases, there was a span of 7 bases. The variable domain in full, with the rest retrieved from reference TRBV19 and TRBJ2-1, is DGGITQSPKYLFRKEGQNVTLSCEQNLNHDAMYWYRQDPGQGLRLIYYSQIVNDFQKGDIAEGYSVSREKKESFPLTVTSAQKNPTAFYLCASSRGYNEQFFGPGTRLTVL.

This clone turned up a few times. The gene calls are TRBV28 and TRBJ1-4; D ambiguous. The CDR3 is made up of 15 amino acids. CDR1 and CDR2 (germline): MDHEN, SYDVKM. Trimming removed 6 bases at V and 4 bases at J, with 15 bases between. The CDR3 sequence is CASSLGQAVNEKLFF. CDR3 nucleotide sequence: TGTGCCAGCAGCCTCGGGCAGGCTGTTAATGAAAAACTGTTTTTT.